The T cell receptor (beta chain) described here comes from a study of cytomegalovirus exposure and HLA in healthy donors. Study results and caveats: One variant, a missense change in DCLRE1C, was linked in a later analysis to TCR beta V- and J-gene trimming. Cytomegalovirus status was reportedly diagnosed by the classifier with high specificity and sensitivity. Across all donors, roughly uniform sequencing depth was an assumption of the presence/absence analyses.

As concerns this clone: Its antigen remains unknown.

The V end was cut by 0 bases, the J end by 8 bases, with 20 bases between. The CDR3 is made up of 17 amino acids. Germline V CDR1 and CDR2: LGHNA, YNFKEQ. The PCR made use of 60 Vbeta and 13 Jbeta primers. Libraries were prepared by immunoSEQ multiplex PCR; TCRdb keeps only in-frame clonotypes and omits some of them. The table includes under 200,000 clones, more than 70% detected once. The receptor's source is a woman aged 50 to 60 in good health and CMV-seropositive. V is TRBV4-2 and J is TRBJ2-1; D gene ambiguous. Material: PBMCs. In nucleotides, the CDR3 is TGTGCCAGCAGCCAAGATCACCCCAGGATCCCCACCCATGAGCAGTTCTTC. It codes for CASSQDHPRIPTHEQFF.